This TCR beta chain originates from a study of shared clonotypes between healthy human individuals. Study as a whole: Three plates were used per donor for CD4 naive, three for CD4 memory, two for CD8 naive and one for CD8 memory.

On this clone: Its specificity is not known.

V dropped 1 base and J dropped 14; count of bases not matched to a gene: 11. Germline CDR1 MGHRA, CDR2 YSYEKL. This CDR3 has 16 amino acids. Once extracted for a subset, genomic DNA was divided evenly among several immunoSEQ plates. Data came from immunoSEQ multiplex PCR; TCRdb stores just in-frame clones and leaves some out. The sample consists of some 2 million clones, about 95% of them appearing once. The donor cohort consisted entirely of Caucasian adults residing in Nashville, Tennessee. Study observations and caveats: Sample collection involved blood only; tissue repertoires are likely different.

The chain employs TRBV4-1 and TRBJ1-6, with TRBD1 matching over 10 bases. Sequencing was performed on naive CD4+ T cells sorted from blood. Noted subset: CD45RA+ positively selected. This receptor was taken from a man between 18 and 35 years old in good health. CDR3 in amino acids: CASSQGDRGHMNSLHF. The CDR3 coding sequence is TGCGCCAGCAGCCAAGGGGACAGGGGCCATATGAACTCCCTCCACTTT.